The next 15 T cell receptor beta chains were all read from a single sample in a study of technical replicates of blood from several donors. Data came from immunoSEQ multiplex PCR; TCRdb stores just in-frame clones and leaves some out. Of 13,000 to 15,000 clones in the sample, around 83% were seen once. The material sequenced was PBMCs. The receptors derive from a human donor in good health.

This clone has more than one count but fewer than ten. This rearrangement joins TRBV4-2 to TRBJ2-1, with 12 bases identical to TRBD2. The J segment lost 3 bases and the V segment lost 4 bases, leaving 1 base of the junction unmatched. The CDR3 is 15 residues long. CDR1 is LGHNA, CDR2 YNFKEQ, per germline. The DNA of the CDR3 is TGTGCCAGCAGCCGGACTAGCGGGGACTACAATGAGCAGTTCTTC. Translation gives CASSRTSGDYNEQFF.

The J gene is TRBJ2-1, the V gene TRBV6-1, with 7 bases matching TRBD2. The junction had 13 bases not matched to a gene; V was cut back by 6 bases and J by 8 bases. The CDR3 loop spans 15 amino acids. The V gene's germline CDR1 is MNHNS and CDR2 SASEGT. In DNA, the CDR3 is TGTGCCAGCAGAGCCCTGAGTCCGGGAGGAGATGAGCAGTTCTTC. The encoded protein is CASRALSPGGDEQFF.

This chain uses TRBV18 with TRBJ2-2; 11 nucleotides agree with TRBD1. Germline CDR1 KGHSH, CDR2 LQKENI. The CDR3 contains 15 residues. With 4 bases clipped from V and 3 bases from J, the junction kept 1 base outside the gene matches. CDR3 nucleotides: TGTGCCAGCTCACAGGGACAGGGGGACACCGGGGAGCTGTTTTTT. This encodes CASSQGQGDTGELFF.

The chain has TRBV18 and TRBJ1-1; D remains ambiguous. CDR3 length: 14 residues. The ends were cut back, 3 bases at V and 3 bases at J, with 11 bases in the middle. The V gene's germline CDR1 is KGHSH and CDR2 LQKENI. CDR3 residues: CASSPQFMDTEAFF. In DNA form, the CDR3 reads TGTGCCAGCTCACCGCAGTTTATGGACACTGAAGCTTTCTTT.

This clone was seen just once. J is TRBJ2-1 and V is TRBV5-1, with TRBD2 identical over 7 bases. This CDR3 spans 16 amino acids. After removal of 2 bases from V and 1 base from J, the junction contained 6 bases not matched to a gene. Germline values: CDR1 SGHRS, CDR2 YFSETQ. CDR3: CASSFPSSGSYNEQFF. The CDR3 DNA reads TGCGCCAGCAGCTTCCCTTCTAGCGGATCCTACAATGAGCAGTTCTTC.

J is TRBJ1-4 and V is TRBV5-1; D possibly corresponds to TRBD1 (5 bases). From germline, CDR1 is SGHRS and CDR2 YFSETQ. This CDR3 has 14 amino acids. V dropped 1 base and J dropped 8 bases, with 12 bases sitting between them. The CDR3 DNA reads as TGCGCCAGCAGCTTGCGGGGCGCGGGGGAAAAACTGTTTTTT. The encoded protein is CASSLRGAGEKLFF. The full variable domain, in which reference TRBV5-1 and TRBJ1-4 provide the parts outside the CDR3, is KAGVTQTPRYLIKTRGQQVTLSCSPISGHRSVSWYQQTPGQGLQFLFEYFSETQRNKGNFPGRFSGRQFSNSRSEMNVSTLELGDSALYLCASSLRGAGEKLFFGSGTQLSVL.

This chain uses TRBV5-1 with TRBJ2-2, with 13 bases fitting TRBD2. Germline-derived CDR1 and CDR2 are SGHRS and YFSETQ. V lost 3 bases and J lost 10; bases outside the gene matches: 6. The CDR3 length is 15 residues. CDR3 in DNA: TGCGCCAGCAGCTCGACTAGCGGGAGGTTAGAGGAGCTGTTTTTT. Translation: CASSSTSGRLEELFF.

The CDR3 loop is CASSVAERPGQGISGANVLTF. The CDR3 DNA sequence: TGTGCCAGCAGCGTAGCGGAACGACCGGGACAGGGTATTTCCGGGGCCAACGTCCTGACTTTC. This chain connects TRBV9 to TRBJ2-6; 9 positions match TRBD1. V lost 0 bases and J lost 4; bases outside the gene matches: 17. CDR1 SGDLS and CDR2 YYNGEE come from the germline V gene. The CDR3 has 21 residues.

V and J are TRBV5-1 and TRBJ2-5, with D maybe TRBD2 (6 bases). The CDR3 runs to 12 residues. Trimming pared 3 bases from V and 3 bases from J, leaving 6 bases between. Germline V lookup: CDR1 SGHRS, CDR2 YFSETQ. The CDR3 DNA is TGCGCCAGCAGCTGGGGGGAAGAGACCCAGTACTTC. This translates into CASSWGEETQYF.

The gene calls are TRBV6-5 and TRBJ2-5; D might be TRBD1 (6 bases). Germline lookup yields CDR1 MNHEY and CDR2 SVGAGI. The CDR3 covers 16 residues. V was cut by 2 bases and J by 0 bases, with 13 bases left in between. CDR3 nucleotide sequence: TGTGCCAGCAGTTACGGCGCTGGGACATACCAAGAGACCCAGTACTTC. Its protein is CASSYGAGTYQETQYF.

This chain joins TRBV2 and TRBJ2-7, with 9 bases that match TRBD1. The V gene's germline CDR1 is SNHLY and CDR2 FYNNEI. V lost 7 bases and J lost 5; bases outside the gene matches: 9. The CDR3 sequence is 14 residues long. Here the CDR3 DNA reads TGTGCCAGCAACTTGGGACAGGGTAACGACGAGCAGTACTTC. Translated: CASNLGQGNDEQYF.

The chain joins TRBV19 to TRBJ2-7; 7 bases are a match to TRBD1. The CDR3 sequence is 15 residues long. Germline V CDR1 and CDR2: LNHDA, SQIVND (reference sequence). V was pared by 3 bases and J by 1 base, with 6 bases of the junction left unmatched. This CDR3 is CASSIRDSPSYEQYF. Here the CDR3 DNA reads TGTGCCAGTAGTATCCGGGACAGTCCATCCTACGAGCAGTACTTC.

The V call is TRBV5-1, the J call TRBJ2-5; D ambiguous. CDR1 is SGHRS, CDR2 YFSETQ, per germline. Trimming cost V 2 bases and J 5 bases, with 4 bases left between them. The CDR3 totals 11 residues. The CDR3, as DNA: TGCGCCAGCAGCTTTGCGGAGACCCAGTACTTC. Its translation is CASSFAETQYF.

V usage is TRBV5-8 and J usage is TRBJ2-3; 9 bases align to TRBD1. V was pared by 0 bases and J by 5 bases, with 10 bases of the junction left unmatched. The CDR3 contains 17 residues. CDR1 is SGHTS and CDR2 is YDEGEE in the germline V gene. CDR3 amino acids: CASSLVPGQGLGDTQYF. The CDR3 bases are TGTGCCAGCAGCTTGGTTCCGGGACAGGGTCTGGGAGATACGCAGTATTTT. Using reference TRBV5-8 and TRBJ2-3 for the parts outside the CDR3, the full variable domain is EAGVTQSPTHLIKTRGQQATLRCSPISGHTSVYWYQQALGLGLQFLLWYDEGEERNRGNFPPRFSGRQFPNYSSELNVNALELEDSALYLCASSLVPGQGLGDTQYFGPGTRLTVL.

The V call is TRBV21-1, the J call TRBJ2-7; the D call of TRBD1 is as the table states it, not checked on the DNA. TRBV21-1 is shown as a pseudogene. There are 18 residues in the CDR3. The CDR3 coding sequence is TGTGCCAGCAGCAAATACCGGGACAGGGATGGGATGGCCTACGAGCAGTACTTC. Its translation is CASSKYRDRDGMAYEQYF.